The 21 T cell receptor beta chains below come from one sample, sequenced in a study of monozygotic twins with inflammatory bowel disease. TCRdb reprocessed the 5' RACE reads and reports one entry per CDR3 protein, with no DNA. This repertoire includes under 350,000 distinct CDR3 sequences. The sample consisted of blood. These receptors all come from a human donor with ulcerative colitis or Crohn's disease, or a healthy co-twin of an affected twin (not recorded which).

The genes are TRBV9 and TRBJ1-5; absent DNA, TCRdb's TRBD1 call cannot be checked. This CDR3 comprises 15 residues. Germline V CDR1 and CDR2: SGDLS, YYNGEE. The CDR3 sequence: CASSVEGGRDQPQHF.

The chain uses TRBV6-2 or TRBV6-3 and TRBJ1-1; the TCRdb D gene call, TRBD1, has no DNA to confirm it. Germline V gene data show CDR1 as MNHEY and CDR2 as SVGEGT. This CDR3 is 14 amino acids long. The CDR3 here is CASSFSLNKGTGFF.

V usage is TRBV27 and J usage is TRBJ2-7; the D gene TCRdb calls, TRBD1, cannot be checked with no DNA. This CDR3 has 14 residues. The germline CDR1 and CDR2 sequences are MNHEY and SMNVEV (reference sequence). CDR3 residues: CASAPGQGFYEQYF.

The gene calls are TRBV12-3 or TRBV12-4 and TRBJ2-7; TCRdb returns TRBD1, unconfirmable since there is no DNA. CDR3 length: 14 residues. The CDR3 here is CASSSGIRVYEQYF.

V usage is TRBV5-6 and J usage is TRBJ1-4; TCRdb proposes TRBD1, but this gene call is untestable without DNA. The germline V gene encodes CDR1 SGHDT and CDR2 YYEEEE. The CDR3 runs to 15 residues. CDR3 loop: CASSRFTGINEKLFF.

The V and J genes are TRBV10-2 and TRBJ2-1; no DNA is available, so the TRBD1 call from TCRdb remains unchecked. Germline V gene lookup returns CDR1 WSHSY and CDR2 SAAADI. This CDR3 is built from 15 residues. CDR3 sequence reads: CASSDPPRWTNEQFF.

V usage is TRBV7-8 and J usage is TRBJ2-2; TCRdb proposes TRBD1, but this gene call is untestable without DNA. This CDR3 has 16 amino acids. Germline V lookup: CDR1 SGHVS, CDR2 FQNEAQ. The CDR3 spells CASSFWTAANTGELFF.

The V gene is TRBV6-2 or TRBV6-3, the J gene TRBJ1-5; the TCRdb call, TRBD1, lacks DNA for checking. The CDR3 length is 15 residues. The germline gives CDR1 MNHEY, CDR2 SVGEGT. The CDR3 is CASSYRGQGNQPQHF.

V gene TRBV4-1 combines with J gene TRBJ2-7; with no DNA, the TCRdb D assignment of TRBD1 cannot be verified. The CDR3 sequence is 14 residues long. Germline assignment: CDR1 MGHRA and CDR2 YSYEKL. This chain's CDR3 is CASSQVGSGGEQYF.

This chain uses TRBV7-8 with TRBJ2-7. Germline CDR1 SGHVS, CDR2 FQNEAQ. The CDR3 runs 15 residues. CDR3 sequence: CASSLEGSTSYEQYF. The full variable domain, its missing parts supplied by reference TRBV7-8 and TRBJ2-7, is GAGVSQSPRYKVAKRGQDVALRCDPISGHVSLFWYQQALGQGPEFLTYFQNEAQLDKSGLPSDRFFAERPEGSVSTLKIQRTQQEDSAVYLCASSLEGSTSYEQYFGPGTRLTVT.

The V call is TRBV6-2 or TRBV6-3, the J call TRBJ2-1; lacking DNA, the TRBD1 call made by TCRdb goes unchecked. The CDR3 runs to 11 residues. The germline CDR1 and CDR2 sequences are MNHEY and SVGEGT. The CDR3 loop is CASNRMGEQFF.

The chain is built from TRBV20-1 and TRBJ2-2; the TCRdb D gene call, TRBD2, has no DNA to confirm it. The CDR3 covers 16 residues. CDR1 is DFQATT and CDR2 is SNEGSKA in the germline V gene (reference sequence). CDR3 region: CSARVGLAVNTGELFF.

V is TRBV24-1 and J is TRBJ1-5. CDR3 length: 13 residues. CDR1 is KGHDR, CDR2 SFDVKD, per germline. The CDR3 region is CATMEGGNQPQHF.

The CDR3 protein is CASSSAYYEQYF. The chain has TRBV7-2 and TRBJ2-7. The CDR3 sequence is 12 residues long. Germline V gene sequence: CDR1 SGHTA, CDR2 FQGNSA. Full variable domain (missing parts from reference TRBV7-2 and TRBJ2-7): GAGVSQSPSNKVTEKGKDVELRCDPISGHTALYWYRQSLGQGLEFLIYFQGNSAPDKSGLPSDRFSAERTGGSVSTLTIQRTQQEDSAVYLCASSSAYYEQYFGPGTRLTVT.

The rearrangement uses TRBV20-1 and TRBJ2-5; with no DNA, the TCRdb D assignment of TRBD2 cannot be verified. Germline-derived CDR1 and CDR2 are DFQATT and SNEGSKA (reference sequence). The CDR3 length is 15 residues. The CDR3 protein is CSASVGAGGSGTQYF.

The chain has TRBV12-3 or TRBV12-4 and TRBJ2-1; without DNA, the TCRdb call of TRBD1 cannot be checked. CDR3 length equals 16 residues. The CDR3 sequence is CASSSGGGGDPLEQFF.

The V call is TRBV30, the J call TRBJ2-7; TCRdb lists TRBD1, though no DNA is available to test this call. Germline V gene lookup returns CDR1 GTSNPN and CDR2 SVGIG (reference sequence). The CDR3 runs 17 residues. CDR3 sequence: CAWSRDKTALSLGEQYF. Complete variable domain (other parts from reference TRBV30 and TRBJ2-7): SQTIHQWPATLVQPVGSPLSLECTVEGTSNPNLYWYRQAAGRGLQLLFYSVGIGQISSEVPQNLSASRPQDRQFILSSKKLLLSDSGFYLCAWSRDKTALSLGEQYFGPGTRLTVT.

The CDR3 loop is CASSLTGGVSSGANVLTF. V is TRBV18 and J is TRBJ2-6. The CDR3 length is 18 residues. CDR1 is KGHSH and CDR2 is LQKENI in the germline V gene.

The chain couples TRBV7-7 to TRBJ2-1; there is no DNA to check the TCRdb D call of TRBD2. Germline CDR1 is SSHAT and CDR2 is FNYEAQ (reference sequence). The CDR3 has 15 residues. The CDR3 protein is CASSLGLAGGDEQFF.

The CDR3 sequence is CASFDTPGRQYF. The V gene is TRBV19, the J gene TRBJ2-4; without DNA, the TCRdb call of TRBD1 cannot be checked. The CDR3 spans 12 residues. The germline gives CDR1 LNHDA, CDR2 SQIVND (reference sequence).

This chain connects TRBV12-3 or TRBV12-4 to TRBJ2-3. CDR3 length: 11 amino acids. The CDR3 spells CASSPRDTQYF.